This T cell receptor beta chain comes out of a study of tumor T cells in aggressive B-cell lymphoma. Data came from immunoSEQ multiplex PCR; TCRdb stores just in-frame clones and leaves some out. This sample yields 3,500 or so clones, of which more than 75% are seen a single time; approximately 5% belongs to the top ten. Germline CDR1 LGHNA, CDR2 YNFKEQ. V shed 4 bases and J shed 5 bases, with 18 bases lying between them. The CDR3 is 16 residues long. The receptor was derived from an adult with diffuse large B cell lymphoma. The material sequenced was tumor tissue. This sequence joins TRBV4-2 and TRBJ2-4; maybe TRBD2 (6 bases). The CDR3 sequence is CASSPGGLTSQNIQYF. The CDR3 coding sequence is TGTGCCAGCAGCCCGGGTGGACTCACTAGCCAAAACATTCAGTACTTC.